The rows below give T cell receptor beta chains drawn from one sample of a study of control samples from healthy donors and cancer patients. Produced via immunoSEQ multiplex PCR; TCRdb's table is partial and in-frame only. The sample consists of roughly 120,000 clones, 85% to 95% of them appearing once. Sequenced material: PBMCs. Receptors were obtained from a man between 45 and 60 years old with head and neck cancer. Each CDR3 is given without its conserved first and last residue. Clone size is stated in some rows and not others, as once, few, many or a class when expanded.

j_gene	v_gene	abundance	len	CDR3aa
TRBJ2-7	TRBV3-1/TRBV3-2	.	10	ASSHLSAEQY
TRBJ2-3	TRBV6-5	few	11	ASGAGDTDTQY
TRBJ1-6	TRBV6-2/TRBV6-3	.	10	ASSYWNSPLH
TRBJ1-2	TRBV7-2	.	12	ASSSVPWARGYT
TRBJ2-3	TRBV11-3	.	13	ASSLSGTGVDTQY
TRBJ2-3	TRBV7-2	once	14	ASSSQGASSTDTQY
TRBJ1-5	TRBV5-8	.	11	ATQRDRGQPQH
TRBJ2-6	TRBV13	.	14	ASSSGQHTGANVLT
TRBJ2-7	TRBV5-3	.	14	ARSSESPSFTYEQY
TRBJ2-1	TRBV7-3	.	12	ASSTGGPYNEQF
TRBJ1-2	TRBV28	.	10	ASSTINYGYT
TRBJ2-7	TRBV7-8	.	14	ASSFASGVSSYEQY
TRBJ1-2	TRBV6-6	.	14	ASSYYSTGVWYGYT
TRBJ2-7	TRBV7-6	.	13	ASSPGGSRDYEQY
TRBJ1-2	TRBV3-1/TRBV3-2	.	13	ASSQGDREGRGYT
TRBJ1-1	TRBV5-1	.	13	ASSRLTGLNTEAF